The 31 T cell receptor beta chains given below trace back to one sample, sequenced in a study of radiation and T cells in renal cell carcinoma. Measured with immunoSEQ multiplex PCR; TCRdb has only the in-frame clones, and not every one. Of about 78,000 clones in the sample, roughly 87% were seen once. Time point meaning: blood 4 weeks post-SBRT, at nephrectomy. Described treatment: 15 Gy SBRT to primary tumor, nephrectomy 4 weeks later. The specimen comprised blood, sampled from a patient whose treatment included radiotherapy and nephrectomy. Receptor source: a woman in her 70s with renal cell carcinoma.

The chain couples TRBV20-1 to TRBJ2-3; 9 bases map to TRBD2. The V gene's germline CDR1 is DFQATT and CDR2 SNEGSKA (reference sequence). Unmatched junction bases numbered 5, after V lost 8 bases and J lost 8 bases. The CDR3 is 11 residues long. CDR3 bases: TGCAGTTCCTATAGCGGGGGTACGCAGTATTTT. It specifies CSSYSGGTQYF.

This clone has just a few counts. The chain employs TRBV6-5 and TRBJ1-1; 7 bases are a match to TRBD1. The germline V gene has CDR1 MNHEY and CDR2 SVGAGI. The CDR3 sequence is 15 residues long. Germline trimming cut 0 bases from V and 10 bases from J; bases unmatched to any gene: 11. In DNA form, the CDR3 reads TGTGCCAGCAGTTACTCCGGGACAGTCCCTTTGGGAGCTTTCTTT. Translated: CASSYSGTVPLGAFF.

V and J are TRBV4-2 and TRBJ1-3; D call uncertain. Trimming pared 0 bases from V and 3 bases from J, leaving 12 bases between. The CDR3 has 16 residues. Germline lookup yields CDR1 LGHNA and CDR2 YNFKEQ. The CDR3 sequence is CASSQDGRRRGNTIYF. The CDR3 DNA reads TGTGCCAGCAGCCAAGATGGTCGCAGGCGTGGAAACACCATATATTTT.

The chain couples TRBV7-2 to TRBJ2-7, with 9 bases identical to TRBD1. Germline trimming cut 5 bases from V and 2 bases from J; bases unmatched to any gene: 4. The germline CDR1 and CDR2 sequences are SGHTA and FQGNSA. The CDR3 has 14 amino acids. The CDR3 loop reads CASSSRQGAYEQYF. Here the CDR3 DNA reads TGTGCCAGCAGCAGCCGACAGGGGGCCTACGAGCAGTACTTC.

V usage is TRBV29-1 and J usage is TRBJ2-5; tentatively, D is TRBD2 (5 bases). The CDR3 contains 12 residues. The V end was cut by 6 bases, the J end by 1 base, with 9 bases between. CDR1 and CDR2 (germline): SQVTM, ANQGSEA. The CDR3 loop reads CSVTRGQETQYF. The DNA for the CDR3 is TGCAGCGTCACCCGGGGCCAAGAGACCCAGTACTTC.

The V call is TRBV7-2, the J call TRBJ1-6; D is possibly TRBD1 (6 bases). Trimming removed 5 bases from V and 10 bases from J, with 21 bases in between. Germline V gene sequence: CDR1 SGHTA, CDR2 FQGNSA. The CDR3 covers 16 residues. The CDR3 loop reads CASSLGTTPLPSPLHF. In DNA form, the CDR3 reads TGTGCCAGCAGCCTAGGGACAACTCCTCTCCCCTCACCCCTCCACTTT.

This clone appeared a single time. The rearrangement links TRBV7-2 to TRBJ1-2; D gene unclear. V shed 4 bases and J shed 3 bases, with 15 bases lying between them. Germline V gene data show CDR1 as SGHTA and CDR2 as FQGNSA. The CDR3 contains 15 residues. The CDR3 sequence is CASSYNGFYDYGYTF. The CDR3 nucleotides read TGTGCCAGCAGCTATAATGGGTTTTATGACTATGGCTACACCTTC. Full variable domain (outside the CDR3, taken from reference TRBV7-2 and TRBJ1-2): GAGVSQSPSNKVTEKGKDVELRCDPISGHTALYWYRQSLGQGLEFLIYFQGNSAPDKSGLPSDRFSAERTGGSVSTLTIQRTQQEDSAVYLCASSYNGFYDYGYTFGSGTRLTVV.

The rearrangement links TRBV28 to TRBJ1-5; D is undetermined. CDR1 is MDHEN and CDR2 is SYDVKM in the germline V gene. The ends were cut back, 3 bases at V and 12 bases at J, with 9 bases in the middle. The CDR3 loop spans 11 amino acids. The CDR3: CASSLRGNQHF. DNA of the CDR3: TGTGCCAGCAGTTTGAGAGGTAACCAGCATTTT.

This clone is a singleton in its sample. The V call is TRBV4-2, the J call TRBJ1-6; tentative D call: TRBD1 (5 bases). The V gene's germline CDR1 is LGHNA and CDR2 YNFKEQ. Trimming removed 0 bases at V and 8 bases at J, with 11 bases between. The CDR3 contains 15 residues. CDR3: CASSQEWMGDSPLHF. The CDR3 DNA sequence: TGTGCCAGCAGCCAAGAATGGATGGGGGATTCACCCCTCCACTTT.

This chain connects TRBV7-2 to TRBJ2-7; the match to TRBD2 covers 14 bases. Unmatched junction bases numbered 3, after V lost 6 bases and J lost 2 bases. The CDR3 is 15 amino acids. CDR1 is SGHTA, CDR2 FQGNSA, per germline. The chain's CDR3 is CASRRTSGGTYEQYF. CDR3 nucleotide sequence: TGTGCCAGCAGACGGACTAGCGGGGGGACCTACGAGCAGTACTTC.

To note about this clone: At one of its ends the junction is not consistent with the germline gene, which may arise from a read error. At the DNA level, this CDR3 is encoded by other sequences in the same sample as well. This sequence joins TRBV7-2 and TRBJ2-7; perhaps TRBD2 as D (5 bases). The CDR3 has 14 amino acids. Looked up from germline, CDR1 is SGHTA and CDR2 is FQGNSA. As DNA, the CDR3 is TGCGCCAGCAGCCCGCCGGGGAATTACTACGAGCAGTACTTC. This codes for CASSPPGNYYEQYF.

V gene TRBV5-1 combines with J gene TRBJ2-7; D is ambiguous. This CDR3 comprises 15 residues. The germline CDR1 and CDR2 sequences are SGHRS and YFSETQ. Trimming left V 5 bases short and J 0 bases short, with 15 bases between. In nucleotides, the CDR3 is TGCGCCAGCAGGTTAGGGCTTTCTCCCTCCTACGAGCAGTACTTC. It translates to CASRLGLSPSYEQYF.

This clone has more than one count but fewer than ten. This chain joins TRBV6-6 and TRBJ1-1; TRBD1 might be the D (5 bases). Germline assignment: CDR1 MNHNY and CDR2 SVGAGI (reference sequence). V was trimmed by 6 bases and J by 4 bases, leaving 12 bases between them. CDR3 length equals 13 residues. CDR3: CASRLGLGTEAFF. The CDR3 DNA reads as TGTGCCAGCAGGTTGGGGCTGGGCACTGAAGCTTTCTTT.

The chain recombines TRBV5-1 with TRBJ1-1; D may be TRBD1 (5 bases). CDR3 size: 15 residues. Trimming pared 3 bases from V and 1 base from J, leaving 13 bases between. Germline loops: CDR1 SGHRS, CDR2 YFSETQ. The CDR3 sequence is CASSSGGSQNTEAFF. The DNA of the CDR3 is TGCGCCAGCAGCTCGGGGGGGTCCCAGAACACTGAAGCTTTCTTT.

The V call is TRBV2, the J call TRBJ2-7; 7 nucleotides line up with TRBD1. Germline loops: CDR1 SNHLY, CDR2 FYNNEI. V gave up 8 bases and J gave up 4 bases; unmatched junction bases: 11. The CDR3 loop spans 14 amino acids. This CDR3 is CASLEDRYLYEQYF. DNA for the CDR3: TGTGCCAGCCTTGAGGACAGGTACCTTTACGAGCAGTACTTC.

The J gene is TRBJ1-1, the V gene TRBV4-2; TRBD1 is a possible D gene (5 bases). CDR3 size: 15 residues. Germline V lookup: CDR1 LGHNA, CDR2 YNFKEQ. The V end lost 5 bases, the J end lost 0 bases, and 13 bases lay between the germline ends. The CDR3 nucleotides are TGTGCCAGCAGCACCCGGACACCTATGAACACTGAAGCTTTCTTT. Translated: CASSTRTPMNTEAFF.

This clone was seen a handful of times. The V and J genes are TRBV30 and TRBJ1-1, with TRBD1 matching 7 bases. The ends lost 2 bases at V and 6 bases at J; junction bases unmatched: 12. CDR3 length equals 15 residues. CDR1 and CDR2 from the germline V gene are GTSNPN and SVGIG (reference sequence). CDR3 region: CAWSIMKTGRAEAFF. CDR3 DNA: TGTGCCTGGAGTATTATGAAGACAGGGAGGGCTGAAGCTTTCTTT.

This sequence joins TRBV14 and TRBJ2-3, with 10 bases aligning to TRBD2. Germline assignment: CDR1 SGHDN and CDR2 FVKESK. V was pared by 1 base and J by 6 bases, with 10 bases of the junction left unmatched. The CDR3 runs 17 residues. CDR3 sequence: CASSQGGSSGGTDTQYF. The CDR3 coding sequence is TGTGCCAGCAGCCAAGGGGGATCTAGCGGGGGAACGGATACGCAGTATTTT.

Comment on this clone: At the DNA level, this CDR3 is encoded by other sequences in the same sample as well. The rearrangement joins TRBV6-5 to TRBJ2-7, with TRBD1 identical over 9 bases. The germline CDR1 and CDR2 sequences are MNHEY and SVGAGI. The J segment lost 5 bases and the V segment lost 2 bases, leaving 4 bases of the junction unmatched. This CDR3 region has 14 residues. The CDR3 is CASSYVDRGNEQYF. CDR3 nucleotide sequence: TGTGCCAGCAGTTACGTGGACAGGGGCAACGAGCAGTACTTC.

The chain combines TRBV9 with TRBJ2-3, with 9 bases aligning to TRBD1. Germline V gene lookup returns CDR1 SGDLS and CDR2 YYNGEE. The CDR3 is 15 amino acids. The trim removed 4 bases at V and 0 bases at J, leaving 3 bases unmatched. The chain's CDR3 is CASSLDRGSTDTQYF. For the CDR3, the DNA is TGTGCCAGCAGCCTAGACAGGGGGAGCACAGATACGCAGTATTTT. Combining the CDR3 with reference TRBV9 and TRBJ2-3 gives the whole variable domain DSGVTQTPKHLITATGQRVTLRCSPRSGDLSVYWYQQSLDQGLQFLIQYYNGEERAKGNILERFSAQQFPDLHSELNLSSLELGDSALYFCASSLDRGSTDTQYFGPGTRLTVL.

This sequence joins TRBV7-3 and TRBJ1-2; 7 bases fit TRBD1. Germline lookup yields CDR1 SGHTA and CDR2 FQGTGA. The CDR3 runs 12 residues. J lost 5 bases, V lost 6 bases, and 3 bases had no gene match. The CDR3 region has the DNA TGTGCCAGCAGTGGGGACAGATATGGCTACACCTTC. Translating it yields CASSGDRYGYTF.

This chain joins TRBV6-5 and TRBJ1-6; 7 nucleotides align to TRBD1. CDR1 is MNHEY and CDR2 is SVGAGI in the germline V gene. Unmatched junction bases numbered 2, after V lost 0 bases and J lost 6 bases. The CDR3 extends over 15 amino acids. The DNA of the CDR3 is TGTGCCAGCAGTTACTCGAGGGACAGTAATTCACCCCTCCACTTT. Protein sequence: CASSYSRDSNSPLHF.

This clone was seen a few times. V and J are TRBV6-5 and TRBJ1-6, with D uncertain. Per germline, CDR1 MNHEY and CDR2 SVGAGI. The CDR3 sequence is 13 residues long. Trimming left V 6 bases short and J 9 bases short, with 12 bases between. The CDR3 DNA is TGTGCCAGCAGGGAAAACAGTCGTTCACCCCTCCACTTT. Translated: CASRENSRSPLHF.

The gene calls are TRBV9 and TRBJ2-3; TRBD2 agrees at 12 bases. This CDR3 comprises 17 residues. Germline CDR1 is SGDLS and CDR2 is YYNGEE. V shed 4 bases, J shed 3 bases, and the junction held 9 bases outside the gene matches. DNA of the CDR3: TGTGCCAGCAGCATCAGCGGGACTAGCGGGTTAACAGATACGCAGTATTTT. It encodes CASSISGTSGLTDTQYF.

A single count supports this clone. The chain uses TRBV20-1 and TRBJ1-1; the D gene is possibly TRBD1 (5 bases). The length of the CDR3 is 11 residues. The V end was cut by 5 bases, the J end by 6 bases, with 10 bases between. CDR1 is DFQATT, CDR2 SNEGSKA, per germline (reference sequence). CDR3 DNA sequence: TGCAGTGCTGGGATAGGGGCTGAAGCTTTCTTT. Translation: CSAGIGAEAFF.

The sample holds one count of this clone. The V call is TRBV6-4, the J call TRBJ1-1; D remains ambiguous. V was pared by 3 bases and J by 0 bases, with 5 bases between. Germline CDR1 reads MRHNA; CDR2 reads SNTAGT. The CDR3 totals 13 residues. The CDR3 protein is CASSETVNTEAFF. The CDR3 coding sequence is TGTGCCAGCAGTGAGACCGTGAACACTGAAGCTTTCTTT.

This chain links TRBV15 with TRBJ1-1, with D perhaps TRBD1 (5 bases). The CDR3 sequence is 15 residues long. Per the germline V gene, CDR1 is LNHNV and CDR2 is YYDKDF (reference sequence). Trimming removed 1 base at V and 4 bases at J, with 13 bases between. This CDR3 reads CATSRARQGGTEAFF. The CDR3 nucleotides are TGTGCCACCAGCAGAGCTCGGCAGGGCGGCACTGAAGCTTTCTTT. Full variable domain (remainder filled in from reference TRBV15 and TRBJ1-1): DAMVIQNPRYQVTQFGKPVTLSCSQTLNHNVMYWYQQKSSQAPKLLFHYYDKDFNNEADTPDNFQSRRPNTSFCFLDIRSPGLGDTAMYLCATSRARQGGTEAFFGQGTRLTVV.

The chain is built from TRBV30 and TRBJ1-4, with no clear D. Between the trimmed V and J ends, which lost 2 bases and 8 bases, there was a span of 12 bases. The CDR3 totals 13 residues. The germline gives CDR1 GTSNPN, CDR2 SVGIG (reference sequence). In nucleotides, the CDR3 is TGTGCCTGGAGTACCCATGAGGTGGAAAAACTGTTTTTT. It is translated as CAWSTHEVEKLFF. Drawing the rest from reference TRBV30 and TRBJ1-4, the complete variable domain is SQTIHQWPATLVQPVGSPLSLECTVEGTSNPNLYWYRQAAGRGLQLLFYSVGIGQISSEVPQNLSASRPQDRQFILSSKKLLLSDSGFYLCAWSTHEVEKLFFGSGTQLSVL.

The CDR3 is CASSPPMNTEAFF. DNA for the CDR3: TGTGCCAGCTCACCACCCATGAACACTGAAGCTTTCTTT. V is TRBV18 and J is TRBJ1-1; D unresolved. Germline V gives CDR1 KGHSH, CDR2 LQKENI. The V end was cut by 0 bases, the J end by 0 bases, with 2 bases between. The CDR3 sequence is 13 residues long.

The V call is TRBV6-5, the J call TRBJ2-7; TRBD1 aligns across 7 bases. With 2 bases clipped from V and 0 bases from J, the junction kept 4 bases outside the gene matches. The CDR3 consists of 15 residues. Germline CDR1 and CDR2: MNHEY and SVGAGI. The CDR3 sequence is CASSYRTGLSYEQYF. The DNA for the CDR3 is TGTGCCAGCAGTTACCGGACAGGCCTCTCCTACGAGCAGTACTTC.

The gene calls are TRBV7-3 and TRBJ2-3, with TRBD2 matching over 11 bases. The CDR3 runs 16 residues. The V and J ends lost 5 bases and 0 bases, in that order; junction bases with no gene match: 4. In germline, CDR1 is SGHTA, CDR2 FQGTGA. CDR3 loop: CASSPRLAGSTDTQYF. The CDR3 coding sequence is TGTGCCAGCAGCCCTCGACTAGCGGGGAGCACAGATACGCAGTATTTT.